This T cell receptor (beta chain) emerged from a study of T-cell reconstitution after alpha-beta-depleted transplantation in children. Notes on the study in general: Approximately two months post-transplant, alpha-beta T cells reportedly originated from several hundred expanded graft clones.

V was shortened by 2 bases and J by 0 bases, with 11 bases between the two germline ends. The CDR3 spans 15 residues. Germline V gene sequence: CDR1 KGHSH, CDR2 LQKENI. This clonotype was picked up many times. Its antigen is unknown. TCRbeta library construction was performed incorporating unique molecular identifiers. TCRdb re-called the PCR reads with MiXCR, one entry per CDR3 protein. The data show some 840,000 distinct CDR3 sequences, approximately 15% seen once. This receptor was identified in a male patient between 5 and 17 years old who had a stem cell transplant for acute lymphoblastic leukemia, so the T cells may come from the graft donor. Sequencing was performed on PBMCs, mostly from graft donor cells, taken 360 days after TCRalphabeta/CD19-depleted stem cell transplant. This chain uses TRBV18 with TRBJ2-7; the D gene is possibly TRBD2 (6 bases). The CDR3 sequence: CASSPSAGPSYEQYF. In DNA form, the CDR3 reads TGTGCCAGCTCACCATCGGCGGGACCCTCCTACGAGCAGTACTTC.